One sample yielded the 24 T cell receptor beta chains listed below, sequenced in a study of blood T cell repertoires in COVID-19. Sequencing was performed with immunoSEQ multiplex PCR; in TCRdb, only in-frame clones are kept and a portion is missing. The table has about 200,000 clones, 85% to 90% seen once. Sample: peripheral blood. These receptors all come from a woman aged 70-85 years with acute or convalescent COVID-19.

This rearrangement joins TRBV11-2 to TRBJ2-1, with TRBD1 matching 12 bases. This CDR3 comprises 16 residues. Trimming took 5 bases from V and 7 from J; bases not matched to a gene: 9. Per the germline V gene, CDR1 is SGHAT and CDR2 is FQNNGV. For the CDR3, the DNA is TGTGCCAGCAGCCCTCCGGGACAGGGGGCGCGGAATGAGCAGTTCTTC. Its protein product is CASSPPGQGARNEQFF.

This clone has just a few counts. The V call is TRBV3-1 (or the pseudogene TRBV3-2), the J call TRBJ1-3, with TRBD1 identical over 9 bases. The CDR3 covers 20 residues. Trimming cost V 1 base and J 2 bases; bases outside gene matches: 15. Germline V gene lookup returns CDR1 LGHDT and CDR2 YNNKEL (reference sequence). CDR3 DNA: TGTGCCAGCAGCCAAGCCTTTCCGGGTGGGGGACAGGGAGCTGGAAACACCATATATTTT. Its protein product is CASSQAFPGGGQGAGNTIYF.

This chain joins TRBV7-9 and TRBJ2-7; perhaps TRBD1 as D (6 bases). CDR3 size: 13 residues. Trimming took off 2 bases at V and 5 bases at J, with 10 bases between the two ends. Germline V CDR1 and CDR2: SEHNR, FQNEAQ (reference sequence). The CDR3 nucleotides read TGTGCCAGCAGCTTACTGGGGGCGAACGAGCAGTACTTC. Translated, it gives CASSLLGANEQYF.

CDR3 protein: CASSLEQIYNEQFF. In DNA form, the CDR3 reads TGTGCCAGCAGCTTAGAACAGATCTACAATGAGCAGTTCTTC. The rearrangement joins TRBV13 to TRBJ2-1; D is unresolved. The germline V gene encodes CDR1 PRHDT and CDR2 FYEKMQ (reference sequence). The V end was cut by 1 base, the J end by 3 bases, with 7 bases between. This CDR3 region has 14 residues.

The V call is TRBV5-4, the J call TRBJ2-7; possibly TRBD2 for D (6 bases). Trimming left V 3 bases short and J 3 bases short, with 16 bases between. This CDR3 is built from 15 residues. CDR1 and CDR2 (germline): SGHNT, YYREEE (reference sequence). The CDR3 nucleotides are TGTGCCAGCAGCTGGGGGGAGGCGGCGGTCTACGAGCAGTACTTC. It codes for CASSWGEAAVYEQYF.

The gene calls are TRBV7-9 and TRBJ2-2; 7 nucleotides align to TRBD1. The CDR3 spans 14 residues. The ends lost 4 bases at V and 6 bases at J; junction bases unmatched: 5. Germline V CDR1 and CDR2: SEHNR, FQNEAQ (reference sequence). The CDR3 bases are TGTGCCAGCAGCTATGGGGGACAGCCCGGGGAGCTGTTTTTT. It encodes CASSYGGQPGELFF.

There are a few counts of this clone. This chain joins TRBV7-2 and TRBJ1-1; D call uncertain. The CDR3 totals 14 residues. Germline assignment: CDR1 SGHTA and CDR2 FQGNSA. V was clipped by 3 bases and J by 0 bases, with 8 bases between them. Here the CDR3 DNA reads TGTGCCAGCAGCTTTGGACTGATGAACACTGAAGCTTTCTTT. It is translated as CASSFGLMNTEAFF.

The chain joins TRBV14 to TRBJ2-1; the D is unclear. The germline CDR1 and CDR2 sequences are SGHDN and FVKESK. The CDR3 extends over 12 amino acids. V lost 0 bases to trimming and J lost 5 bases, with 2 bases between them. CDR3 sequence (DNA): TGTGCCAGCAGCCAAGATAACAATGAGCAGTTCTTC. Translation gives CASSQDNNEQFF.

This sequence joins TRBV5-1 and TRBJ2-7, with a possible D match to TRBD1 (6 bases). Trimming removed 3 bases from V and 1 base from J, with 14 bases in between. Germline CDR1 reads SGHRS; CDR2 reads YFSETQ. The CDR3 covers 15 residues. The CDR3 region has the DNA TGCGCCAGCAGCTCACAGGGTTCCGCTTCCTACGAGCAGTACTTC. Translating gives CASSSQGSASYEQYF.

J is TRBJ1-1 and V is TRBV4-1; 7 bases align to TRBD1. The CDR3 runs 14 residues. The trim removed 7 bases at V and 1 base at J, leaving 6 bases unmatched. Germline loops: CDR1 MGHRA, CDR2 YSYEKL. The CDR3 DNA reads TGCGCCAGCACACCGGGACAGCAGAACACTGAAGCTTTCTTT. Encoded protein: CASTPGQQNTEAFF.

The rearrangement joins TRBV27 to TRBJ2-2; perhaps TRBD2 as D (5 bases). CDR1 and CDR2 from the germline V gene are MNHEY and SMNVEV (reference sequence). V was trimmed by 5 bases and J by 0 bases, leaving 16 bases between them. This CDR3 contains 17 residues. The CDR3 DNA reads as TGTGCCAGCAGTCCCCCGCCGGGAAAGGCGAACACCGGGGAGCTGTTTTTT. Its translation is CASSPPPGKANTGELFF.

The V and J genes are TRBV7-9 and TRBJ1-1; D possibly corresponds to TRBD1 (6 bases). Germline-derived CDR1 and CDR2 are SEHNR and FQNEAQ (reference sequence). CDR3 length equals 13 residues. V was clipped by 6 bases and J by 5 bases, with 13 bases between them. The CDR3 sequence: CASSYPRGTEAFF. In nucleotides, the CDR3 is TGTGCCAGCAGTTACCCAAGGGGGACTGAAGCTTTCTTT.

V gene TRBV5-1 combines with J gene TRBJ2-7; D might be TRBD1 (6 bases). Trimming pared 2 bases from V and 2 bases from J, leaving 8 bases between. Germline V CDR1 and CDR2: SGHRS, YFSETQ. The CDR3 contains 13 residues. The CDR3 DNA reads as TGCGCCAGCAGCTTCGGACAGACCTACGAGCAGTACTTC. This codes for CASSFGQTYEQYF.

The CDR3 DNA follows: TGCGCCAGCAGCCCCGGACAGGGGAGGGATACGCAGTATTTT. Translating gives CASSPGQGRDTQYF. V gene TRBV5-1 combines with J gene TRBJ2-3, with 9 bases that match TRBD1. Germline trimming cut 4 bases from V and 6 bases from J; bases unmatched to any gene: 6. This CDR3 spans 14 amino acids. The germline V gene has CDR1 SGHRS and CDR2 YFSETQ.

The chain has TRBV6-5 and TRBJ1-3; D call uncertain. The CDR3 totals 14 residues. Trimming shortened V by 0 bases and J by 6 bases, and 9 bases separated the two germline ends. Germline CDR1 reads MNHEY; CDR2 reads SVGAGI. CDR3 nucleotide sequence: TGTGCCAGCAGTTACTCGCCTACTACAAACACCATATATTTT. Its translation: CASSYSPTTNTIYF.

The chain carries TRBV7-9 and TRBJ1-1, with 9 bases fitting TRBD1. The length of the CDR3 is 15 residues. The J segment lost 11 bases and the V segment lost 4 bases, leaving 14 bases of the junction unmatched. CDR1 is SEHNR and CDR2 is FQNEAQ in the germline V gene (reference sequence). CDR3 sequence reads: CASSSTYLNRGLAFF. For the CDR3, the DNA is TGTGCCAGCAGCTCCACATACCTAAACAGGGGGCTGGCTTTCTTT.

J is TRBJ2-5 and V is TRBV20-1; D unclear. Germline V gene sequence: CDR1 DFQATT, CDR2 SNEGSKA (reference sequence). CDR3 length equals 11 residues. Trimming cost V 3 bases and J 4 bases, with 6 bases left between them. The CDR3 sequence is CSARSLETQYF. The CDR3 region has the DNA TGCAGTGCTAGGTCCTTAGAGACCCAGTACTTC.

Concerning this clone: This specimen includes other DNA sequences encoding the same CDR3. V gene TRBV10-1 combines with J gene TRBJ2-4; D is possibly TRBD1 (6 bases). The CDR3 consists of 14 residues. Trimming shortened V by 3 bases and J by 0 bases, and 6 bases separated the two germline ends. Per the germline V gene, CDR1 is WNHNN and CDR2 is SYGVQD (reference sequence). CDR3: CASSEGGAKNIQYF. In DNA form, the CDR3 reads TGCGCCAGCAGTGAAGGGGGAGCCAAAAACATTCAGTACTTC.

The chain joins TRBV18 to TRBJ1-2; no clear D gene. Germline values: CDR1 KGHSH, CDR2 LQKENI. There are 14 residues in the CDR3. Trimming shortened V by 3 bases and J by 8 bases, and 16 bases separated the two germline ends. The CDR3 region is CASSPQNKAGGYTF. In nucleotides, the CDR3 is TGTGCCAGCTCACCTCAGAACAAGGCAGGAGGCTACACCTTC.

In its sample, this clone was seen once. This chain uses TRBV6-5 with TRBJ2-7; TRBD1 is a possible D gene (8 bases). The CDR3 sequence is 15 residues long. Per germline, CDR1 MNHEY and CDR2 SVGAGI. The ends were cut back, 5 bases at V and 3 bases at J, with 17 bases in the middle. The CDR3 loop reads CASSPRTGRDYEQYF. The CDR3 coding sequence is TGTGCCAGCAGTCCCCGGACAGGGAGGGACTACGAGCAGTACTTC.

V and J are TRBV7-9 and TRBJ2-1; TRBD1 is a possible D gene (6 bases). This CDR3 contains 15 residues. Germline V gene data show CDR1 as SEHNR and CDR2 as FQNEAQ (reference sequence). V was shortened by 1 base and J by 7 bases, with 14 bases between the two germline ends. The DNA for the CDR3 is TGTGCCAGCAGCTTAGGCCAGGGGAGTGGGAATGAGCAGTTCTTC. Translated: CASSLGQGSGNEQFF.

In DNA form, the CDR3 reads TGTGCCAGCAGTTACTTGAGTCCCTCCGAAAAACTGTTTTTT. Translating it yields CASSYLSPSEKLFF. The V gene is TRBV6-5, the J gene TRBJ1-4; D gene ambiguous. Germline V gene lookup returns CDR1 MNHEY and CDR2 SVGAGI. This CDR3 is 14 amino acids long. The V end lost 1 base, the J end lost 8 bases, and 11 bases lay between the germline ends.

The chain is built from TRBV9 and TRBJ2-1, with a possible D match to TRBD2 (6 bases). Between the trimmed V and J ends, which lost 0 bases and 3 bases, there was a span of 10 bases. Per the germline V gene, CDR1 is SGDLS and CDR2 is YYNGEE. This CDR3 spans 15 amino acids. In DNA, the CDR3 is TGTGCCAGCAGCGTAGCAGGAGGGTTCTACAATGAGCAGTTCTTC. Residues: CASSVAGGFYNEQFF.

The chain uses TRBV6-5 and TRBJ2-7; 11 bases are a match to TRBD2. Germline-derived CDR1 and CDR2 are MNHEY and SVGAGI. The ends lost 6 bases at V and 0 bases at J; junction bases unmatched: 4. This CDR3 is built from 15 residues. CDR3 protein: CASRVAGGSSYEQYF. The CDR3 DNA is TGTGCCAGCAGGGTAGCGGGGGGGAGCTCCTACGAGCAGTACTTC.